What follows are 7 T cell receptor beta chains derived from one specimen sequenced in a study of OX40 agonist ivuxolimab in advanced cancers. Clones were sequenced by immunoSEQ multiplex PCR, and TCRdb holds only the in-frame ones, with some missing. The data show about 15,000 clones, around 80% seen once. The sample consisted of CD4+ or CD8+ T cells sorted from blood, taken in a trial of the OX40 agonist ivuxolimab. The receptors here all came from an adult with an advanced solid tumor such as melanoma, head and neck, liver or kidney cancer.

The chain has TRBV9 and TRBJ2-3, with 7 bases that match TRBD2. Germline values: CDR1 SGDLS, CDR2 YYNGEE. The CDR3 contains 15 residues. V lost 0 bases to trimming and J lost 1 base; unmatched junction nucleotides: 2. CDR3 amino acids: CASSVVGGGTDTQYF. CDR3 in DNA: TGTGCCAGCAGCGTAGTGGGGGGGGGCACAGATACGCAGTATTTT.

This sequence joins TRBV19 and TRBJ2-3; 7 bases align to TRBD1. The CDR3 is 15 amino acids. Germline values: CDR1 LNHDA, CDR2 SQIVND (reference sequence). With 6 bases clipped from V and 2 bases from J, the junction kept 8 bases outside the gene matches. CDR3 residues: CASRKGDRDTDTQYF. The CDR3 bases are TGTGCCAGTAGAAAGGGAGACAGGGACACAGATACGCAGTATTTT. The complete variable domain, with remaining parts taken from reference TRBV19 and TRBJ2-3, reads DGGITQSPKYLFRKEGQNVTLSCEQNLNHDAMYWYRQDPGQGLRLIYYSQIVNDFQKGDIAEGYSVSREKKESFPLTVTSAQKNPTAFYLCASRKGDRDTDTQYFGPGTRLTVL.

The V gene is TRBV4-1, the J gene TRBJ1-2, with D uncertain. CDR1 MGHRA and CDR2 YSYEKL come from the germline V gene. V shed 3 bases and J shed 8 bases, with 22 bases lying between them. This CDR3 is 16 amino acids long. The CDR3 here is CASSHLTPASVGGYTF. As DNA, the CDR3 is TGCGCCAGCAGCCACCTAACCCCCGCGTCCGTAGGCGGCTACACCTTC.

This chain joins TRBV7-6 and TRBJ2-3, with 7 bases that match TRBD2. Looked up from germline, CDR1 is SGHVS and CDR2 is FNYEAQ. The V and J ends lost 8 bases and 5 bases, in that order; junction bases with no gene match: 7. CDR3 length: 13 amino acids. CDR3 sequence: CASGRRGEDTQYF. CDR3 sequence (DNA): TGTGCCAGCGGGCGTCGGGGGGAAGATACGCAGTATTTT.

The gene calls are TRBV11-2 and TRBJ2-5; unclear D gene. The V end lost 7 bases, the J end lost 1 base, and 10 bases lay between the germline ends. The CDR3 extends over 13 amino acids. The germline gives CDR1 SGHAT, CDR2 FQNNGV. The CDR3 region is CASTPWGQETQYF. CDR3 nucleotide sequence: TGTGCCAGCACCCCCTGGGGCCAAGAGACCCAGTACTTC.

This clone is medium-sized within its sample. V is TRBV29-1 and J is TRBJ2-1; 9 bases agree with TRBD2. Per the germline V gene, CDR1 is SQVTM and CDR2 is ANQGSEA. There are 13 residues in the CDR3. The V and J ends lost 5 bases and 5 bases, in that order; junction bases with no gene match: 4. The CDR3 protein is CSVIASGNNEQFF. Written as DNA, the CDR3 is TGCAGCGTTATTGCTAGCGGGAACAATGAGCAGTTCTTC.

The chain carries TRBV27 and TRBJ1-5, with D unresolved. Trimming removed 5 bases from V and 7 bases from J, with 9 bases in between. This CDR3 region has 12 residues. Per germline, CDR1 MNHEY and CDR2 SMNVEV (reference sequence). The CDR3 nucleotides read TGTGCCAGCAGTAAGGGAGGCCAGCCCCAGCATTTT. Residues: CASSKGGQPQHF.